The present entry profiles one T cell receptor (beta chain) with its context. As yet, its antigen is unknown. The sample contains more than one DNA sequence encoding this CDR3. Sorting of CD4+ naive, central memory, regulatory and stem cell-like memory cells was performed via CD45RO/CCR7/CD25/CD127/CD95/CD27. The data originate from a study of beta chain features in type 1 diabetes. Study outcomes and limitations: Shorter templates may be favored by PCR, equally so in patients and controls.

Sequencing targeted expressed TCRB transcripts, as all isolated RNA had been reverse transcribed. The data were produced by immunoSEQ multiplex PCR, yet TCRdb's version contains in-frame clones alone and is incomplete. The sample includes more than 110,000 clones, 6.9% seen only once; the top ten take approximately 1.4%. Trimming took off 11 bases at V and 9 bases at J, with 20 bases between the two ends. In germline, CDR1 is MNHEY, CDR2 SVGAGI. CDR3 length: 13 amino acids. The sample was central memory CD4+ T cells from blood. The rearrangement links TRBV6-5 to TRBJ1-5; D ambiguous. This TCR came from a woman aged 25 to 39 in good health. CDR3 bases: TGTGCCGGTCAGACGGAAAGCGGACTGCCCCAGCATTTT. Translation gives CAGQTESGLPQHF.